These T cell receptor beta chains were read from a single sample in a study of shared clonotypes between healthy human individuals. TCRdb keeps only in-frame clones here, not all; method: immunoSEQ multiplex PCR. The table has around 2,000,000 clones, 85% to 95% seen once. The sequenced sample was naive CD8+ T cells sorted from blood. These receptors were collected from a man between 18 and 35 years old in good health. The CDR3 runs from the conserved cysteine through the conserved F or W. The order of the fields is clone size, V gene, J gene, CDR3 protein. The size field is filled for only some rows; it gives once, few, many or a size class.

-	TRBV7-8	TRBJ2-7	CASSDKYGGDYEQYF
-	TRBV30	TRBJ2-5	CAVLAGTGETQYF
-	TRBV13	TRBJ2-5	CASSGYQETQYF
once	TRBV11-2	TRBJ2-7	CASSVSSAAGGYEQYF
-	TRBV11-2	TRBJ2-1	CASSETGRVTNEQFF
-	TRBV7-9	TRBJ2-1	CASSLKELAGGIQFF
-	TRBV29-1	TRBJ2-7	CSVGSGIPYEQYF
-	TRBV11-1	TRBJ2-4	CATQREPLDKNIQYF
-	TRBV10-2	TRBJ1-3	CASSESKTASGNTIYF
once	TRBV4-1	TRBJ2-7	CASSQDSVPGGTYEQYF
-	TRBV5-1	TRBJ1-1	CASSSQGANTEAFF
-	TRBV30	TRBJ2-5	CASSPGETQYF
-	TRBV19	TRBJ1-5	CASSIGTGEYQPQHF
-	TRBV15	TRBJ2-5	CATSRPSGVGFLETQYF
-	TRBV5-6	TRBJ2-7	CASSLFTGTTYEQYF
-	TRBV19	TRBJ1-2	CASSSRDRGVKNYGYTF
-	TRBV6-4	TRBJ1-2	CASSDFSHGYTF
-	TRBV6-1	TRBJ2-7	CASTPGAERYEQYF
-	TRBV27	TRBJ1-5	CASSLGSGGWQPQHF
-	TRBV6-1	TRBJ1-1	CASSIMNTEAFF
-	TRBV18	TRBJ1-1	CASSPIRGTEAFF
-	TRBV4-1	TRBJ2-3	CASSLGEGTSTDTQYF
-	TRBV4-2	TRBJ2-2	CASSQNGGGSGVVTGELFF